The 28 T cell receptor beta chains listed next were all sequenced from one sample in a study of cytomegalovirus exposure and HLA in healthy donors. The data were produced by immunoSEQ multiplex PCR, yet TCRdb's version contains in-frame clones alone and is incomplete. The repertoire consists of some 150,000 clones, with roughly 87% occurring once and the leading ten covering 4.5%. Sample: PBMCs. The receptor set was obtained from a man younger than 35 in good health and CMV-seropositive.

This chain joins TRBV19 and TRBJ2-7; TRBD1 agrees at 7 bases. The V and J ends lost 5 bases and 1 base, in that order; junction bases with no gene match: 5. The CDR3 sequence is 14 residues long. Germline V gene lookup returns CDR1 LNHDA and CDR2 SQIVND (reference sequence). As DNA, the CDR3 is TGTGCCAGTAGTTCCTCGGGACAGTCCTACGAGCAGTACTTC. It specifies CASSSSGQSYEQYF.

This chain links TRBV9 with TRBJ1-2; D unclear. This CDR3 is built from 15 residues. Germline-derived CDR1 and CDR2 are SGDLS and YYNGEE. V was clipped by 4 bases and J by 6 bases, with 19 bases between them. Here the CDR3 DNA reads TGTGCCAGCAGCCTCCCGGAGGTGGCAGTAGATGGCTACACCTTC. Translation gives CASSLPEVAVDGYTF.

This clone has more than one count but fewer than ten. The chain joins TRBV5-6 to TRBJ1-1; maybe TRBD1 (6 bases). The CDR3 spans 14 residues. V lost 7 bases and J lost 3, with 16 bases in between. CDR1 and CDR2 (germline): SGHDT, YYEEEE. The CDR3 protein is CASPQQGMDTEAFF. The CDR3 nucleotides are TGTGCCAGCCCACAACAGGGAATGGACACTGAAGCTTTCTTT.

The CDR3 DNA follows: TGTGCCAGCAGTTACTCGAGATTAAGCTACGAGCAGTACTTC. Translated: CASSYSRLSYEQYF. The chain combines TRBV6-7 with TRBJ2-7, with D unresolved. TRBV6-7 is an open reading frame whose function is uncertain. V was shortened by 0 bases and J by 3 bases, with 9 bases between the two germline ends. This CDR3 is 14 amino acids long.

The chain is built from TRBV14 and TRBJ2-6; the match to TRBD2 covers 7 bases. CDR1 and CDR2 from the germline V gene are SGHDN and FVKESK. With 5 bases clipped from V and 2 bases from J, the junction kept 12 bases outside the gene matches. This CDR3 is built from 18 residues. CDR3 coding DNA: TGTGCCAGCAGCTCGCGGGGAGGGAGGATCGCTGGGGCCAACGTCCTGACTTTC. Translating it yields CASSSRGGRIAGANVLTF.

The chain joins TRBV28 to TRBJ1-5; D is unclear. Germline V gene data show CDR1 as MDHEN and CDR2 as SYDVKM. V was pared by 4 bases and J by 7 bases, with 11 bases between. The CDR3 covers 13 residues. CDR3 nucleotide sequence: TGTGCCAGCAGTTCGGGAGGGAGGCAGCCCCAGCATTTT. As protein: CASSSGGRQPQHF. Based on the CDR3 plus reference TRBV28 and TRBJ1-5, the full variable domain is DVKVTQSSRYLVKRTGEKVFLECVQDMDHENMFWYRQDPGLGLRLIYFSYDVKMKEKGDIPEGYSVSREKKERFSLILESASTNQTSMYLCASSSGGRQPQHFGDGTRLSIL.

The chain uses TRBV4-2 and TRBJ2-1, with a weak D call TRBD2 (5 bases). CDR1 and CDR2 (germline): LGHNA, YNFKEQ. The germline V and J ends were trimmed by 8 bases and 0 bases, with 17 bases remaining between them. The CDR3 spans 16 residues. As DNA, the CDR3 is TGTGCCAGCGGACCGTCGGGGTGGAGCTCCTACAATGAGCAGTTCTTC. It codes for CASGPSGWSSYNEQFF.

This clone came up once. This chain links TRBV11-2 with TRBJ2-7; 11 nucleotides match TRBD1. CDR3 length: 17 amino acids. With 1 base clipped from V and 0 bases from J, the junction kept 5 bases outside the gene matches. Germline V gene lookup returns CDR1 SGHAT and CDR2 FQNNGV. In DNA form, the CDR3 reads TGTGCCAGCAGCTTAGGGACAGGGGGCCTGAGCTCCTACGAGCAGTACTTC. Amino acids: CASSLGTGGLSSYEQYF.

The gene calls are TRBV6-1 and TRBJ1-2, with TRBD1 as a possible D gene (6 bases). Germline V gene sequence: CDR1 MNHNS, CDR2 SASEGT. Trimming removed 10 bases from V and 5 bases from J, with 17 bases in between. This CDR3 is built from 13 residues. CDR3 residues: CATQQGSFYGYTF. DNA for the CDR3: TGTGCCACCCAACAGGGTTCCTTTTATGGCTACACCTTC.

The V call is TRBV13, the J call TRBJ2-7; 7 bases are shared with TRBD2. This CDR3 contains 13 residues. The germline V gene has CDR1 PRHDT and CDR2 FYEKMQ (reference sequence). The V and J ends lost 3 bases and 3 bases, in that order; junction bases with no gene match: 2. The CDR3 spells CASSFTSDYEQYF. The CDR3, as DNA: TGTGCCAGCAGCTTCACTAGCGACTACGAGCAGTACTTC.

This chain links TRBV5-5 with TRBJ2-1; D call uncertain. V lost 1 base and J lost 0, with 11 bases in between. CDR1 and CDR2 from the germline V gene are SGHKS and YYEKEE (reference sequence). The CDR3 runs 16 residues. CDR3 in DNA: TGTGCCAGCAGCTTGTTTCCCATGAGCTCCTACAATGAGCAGTTCTTC. This encodes CASSLFPMSSYNEQFF.

The chain joins TRBV6-5 to TRBJ1-2; 8 bases map to TRBD1. This CDR3 spans 13 amino acids. V gave up 6 bases and J gave up 2 bases; unmatched junction bases: 2. CDR1 MNHEY and CDR2 SVGAGI come from the germline V gene. The CDR3 is CASRRQGNYGYTF. The DNA of the CDR3 is TGTGCCAGCAGACGACAGGGGAACTATGGCTACACCTTC.

The V and J genes are TRBV5-1 and TRBJ2-7; weak D call: TRBD1 (6 bases). This CDR3 has 16 amino acids. Per germline, CDR1 SGHRS and CDR2 YFSETQ. With 4 bases removed from V and 1 base from J, the gap between germline ends came to 18 bases. The DNA for the CDR3 is TGCGCCAGCAGCCGTCAGGGGCTAGCAGATTCCTACGAGCAGTACTTC. This gives the protein CASSRQGLADSYEQYF.

CDR3 residues: CASSFGSFGGGRRSPDTQYF. Written as DNA, the CDR3 is TGTGCCAGCAGTTTTGGTTCTTTCGGCGGAGGACGGAGAAGTCCGGATACGCAGTATTTT. The genes are TRBV27 and TRBJ2-3, with D perhaps matching TRBD2 (5 bases). Trimming cost V 3 bases and J 6 bases, with 31 bases left between them. Germline CDR1 reads MNHEY; CDR2 reads SMNVEV (reference sequence). This CDR3 is built from 20 residues.

The chain uses TRBV27 and TRBJ2-5; D is perhaps TRBD2 (5 bases). This CDR3 region has 15 residues. V gave up 5 bases and J gave up 6 bases, with 19 bases separating them. The germline V gene encodes CDR1 MNHEY and CDR2 SMNVEV (reference sequence). The CDR3 bases are TGTGCCAGCAGTCTCAGACTGGCCGGGGTGAAGACCCAGTACTTC. Residues: CASSLRLAGVKTQYF.

The chain is built from TRBV11-3 and TRBJ2-1; D may be TRBD2 (6 bases). Germline V gene sequence: CDR1 SGHNT, CDR2 YENEEA. The CDR3 loop spans 13 amino acids. V lost 6 bases and J 7 bases, leaving 13 bases between the germline ends. The CDR3 nucleotides are TGTGCCAGCAGTCGGGGGTCAGGGAATGAGCAGTTCTTC. Its protein product is CASSRGSGNEQFF.

The sample holds one count of this clone. This chain joins TRBV29-1 and TRBJ1-2; D possibly corresponds to TRBD1 (6 bases). V was pared by 4 bases and J by 4 bases, with 13 bases between. The germline V gene encodes CDR1 SQVTM and CDR2 ANQGSEA. There are 13 residues in the CDR3. The CDR3 region has the DNA TGCAGCGTTGGGGGGGGCAGTAGCTATGGCTACACCTTC. Encoded protein: CSVGGGSSYGYTF.

The CDR3 DNA reads TGTGCCAGCAGCTTAGGGGCAGGGGGTAAAGAAAAACTGTTTTTT. This gives the protein CASSLGAGGKEKLFF. The chain couples TRBV7-6 to TRBJ1-4, with TRBD1 matching over 7 bases. This CDR3 region has 15 residues. After removal of 1 base from V and 8 bases from J, the junction contained 7 bases not matched to a gene. The germline gives CDR1 SGHVS, CDR2 FNYEAQ.

The chain employs TRBV6-1 and TRBJ1-5; TRBD1 matches 9 bases. V lost 8 bases and J lost 1; bases outside the gene matches: 6. Looked up from germline, CDR1 is MNHNS and CDR2 is SASEGT. The CDR3 has 15 amino acids. Here the CDR3 reads CASGTGTGSNQPQHF. CDR3 DNA sequence: TGTGCCAGCGGAACCGGGACAGGGAGCAATCAGCCCCAGCATTTT.

The chain carries TRBV19 and TRBJ2-6, with D unresolved. Germline assignment: CDR1 LNHDA and CDR2 SQIVND (reference sequence). The CDR3 spans 15 residues. The V and J ends lost 4 bases and 0 bases respectively, with 7 bases between them. CDR3 loop: CASSTPSSGANVLTF. For the CDR3, the DNA is TGTGCCAGTAGTACTCCTAGCTCTGGGGCCAACGTCCTGACTTTC.

J is TRBJ1-6 and V is TRBV11-1, with 10 bases matching TRBD1. V was pared by 4 bases and J by 7 bases, with 4 bases of the junction left unmatched. This CDR3 comprises 15 residues. Germline V gene lookup returns CDR1 SGHAT and CDR2 FQDESV (reference sequence). CDR3 region: CASSSRDRGNSPLHF. As DNA, the CDR3 is TGTGCCAGCAGCTCAAGGGACAGGGGAAATTCACCCCTCCACTTT.

The V and J genes are TRBV19 and TRBJ1-2; D ambiguous. This CDR3 is 15 amino acids long. V was clipped by 3 bases and J by 8 bases, with 19 bases between them. From germline, CDR1 is LNHDA and CDR2 SQIVND (reference sequence). The CDR3 coding sequence is TGTGCCAGTAGTATTCAAGGGAGACGAGAGGACGGCTACACCTTC. Translating it yields CASSIQGRREDGYTF.

V usage is TRBV4-1 and J usage is TRBJ1-1; a possible D gene is TRBD1 (6 bases). This CDR3 has 15 residues. Per germline, CDR1 MGHRA and CDR2 YSYEKL. V lost 1 base to trimming and J lost 7 bases, with 16 bases between them. CDR3 nucleotides: TGCGCCAGCAGCCAAGGAAGTGGGACAAACCTTGAAGCTTTCTTT. Its translation: CASSQGSGTNLEAFF.

The chain couples TRBV30 to TRBJ1-2; tentatively, D is TRBD1 (5 bases). Trimming left V 2 bases short and J 5 bases short, with 12 bases between. The CDR3 is 13 amino acids. From germline, CDR1 is GTSNPN and CDR2 SVGIG (reference sequence). The CDR3 loop reads CAWSTAGWYGYTF. The CDR3 DNA reads as TGTGCCTGGAGTACGGCAGGGTGGTATGGCTACACCTTC.

V usage is TRBV6-4 and J usage is TRBJ2-2, with 9 bases matching TRBD2. The CDR3 is 16 residues long. Germline V gene sequence: CDR1 MRHNA, CDR2 SNTAGT. V gave up 6 bases and J gave up 6 bases; unmatched junction bases: 11. Written as DNA, the CDR3 is TGTGCCAGCAGCTCTCAGCGGGGGGCGATGGCCGGGGAGCTGTTTTTT. This gives the protein CASSSQRGAMAGELFF.

The J gene is TRBJ2-5, the V gene TRBV27, with 13 nucleotides matching TRBD2. The junction had 3 bases not matched to a gene; V was cut back by 3 bases and J by 5 bases. The CDR3 spans 15 residues. CDR1 and CDR2 (germline): MNHEY, SMNVEV (reference sequence). CDR3 in amino acids: CASSLGLAGTETQYF. In DNA form, the CDR3 reads TGTGCCAGCAGTTTGGGACTAGCGGGAACTGAGACCCAGTACTTC.

This chain uses TRBV6-5 with TRBJ1-1, with D unclear. CDR1 is MNHEY and CDR2 is SVGAGI in the germline V gene. Trimming stripped 3 bases from V and 9 bases from J, with 8 bases between. This CDR3 comprises 11 residues. The CDR3 region is CASSYLEKAFF. The CDR3 DNA follows: TGTGCCAGCAGTTATCTAGAGAAAGCTTTCTTT.

The J gene is TRBJ1-2, the V gene TRBV19, with a weak D call TRBD1 (6 bases). Germline V CDR1 and CDR2: LNHDA, SQIVND (reference sequence). V lost 5 bases to trimming and J lost 1 base, with 14 bases between them. The CDR3 is made up of 15 amino acids. The CDR3 here is CASSFNSGVNYGYTF. The CDR3 region has the DNA TGTGCCAGTAGTTTTAACTCAGGGGTTAACTATGGCTACACCTTC.